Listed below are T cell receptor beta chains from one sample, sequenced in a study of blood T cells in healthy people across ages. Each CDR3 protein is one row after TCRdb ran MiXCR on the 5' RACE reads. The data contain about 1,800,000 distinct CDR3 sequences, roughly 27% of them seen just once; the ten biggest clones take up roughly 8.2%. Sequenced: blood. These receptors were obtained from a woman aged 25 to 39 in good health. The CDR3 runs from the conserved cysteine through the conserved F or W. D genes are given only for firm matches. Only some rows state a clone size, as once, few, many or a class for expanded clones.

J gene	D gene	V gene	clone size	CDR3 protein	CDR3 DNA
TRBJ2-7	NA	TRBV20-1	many	CSARVQAGTYEQYF	TGCAGTGCTAGAGTTCAGGCGGGGACCTACGAGCAGTACTTC
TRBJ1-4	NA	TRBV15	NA	CVTSREGEEKLFF	TGTGTCACCAGCAGAGAAGGGGAGGAAAAACTGTTTTTT
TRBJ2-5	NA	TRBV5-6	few	CASSMGRRPLQETQYF	TGTGCCAGCAGCATGGGACGGCGGCCTCTCCAAGAGACCCAGTACTTC
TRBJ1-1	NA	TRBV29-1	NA	CSVGPTRMNTEAFF	TGCAGCGTCGGCCCTACGCGGATGAACACTGAAGCTTTCTTT
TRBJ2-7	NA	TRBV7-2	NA	CAGSPTIYSYEQYF	TGTGCCGGCAGCCCTACGATCTACTCCTACGAGCAGTACTTC
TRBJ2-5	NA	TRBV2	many	CASRPTGPPGEQYF	TGTGCCAGCAGGCCAACCGGGCCCCCCGGAGAGCAGTACTTC
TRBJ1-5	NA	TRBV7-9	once	CASSLGREQPQHF	TGTGCCAGCAGCTTAGGCAGGGAGCAGCCCCAGCATTTT
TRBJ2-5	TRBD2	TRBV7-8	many	CASSSRGLDGDQYF	TGTGCCAGCAGCTCACGCGGACTAGACGGCGATCAGTACTTC
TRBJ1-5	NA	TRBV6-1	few	CASSEGGMEPQHF	TGTGCCAGCAGTGAAGGGGGAATGGAGCCCCAGCATTTT
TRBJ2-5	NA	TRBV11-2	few	CASNDGVPETQYF	TGTGCCAGCAACGACGGGGTCCCTGAGACCCAGTACTTC
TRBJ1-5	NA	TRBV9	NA	CASSVDSHSNQPQHF	TGTGCCAGCAGCGTAGACAGCCATAGCAATCAGCCCCAGCATTTT
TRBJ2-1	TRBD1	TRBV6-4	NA	CASSWGQSSYNEQFF	TGTGCCAGCAGTTGGGGACAGAGCTCCTACAATGAGCAGTTCTTC
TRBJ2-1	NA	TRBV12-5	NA	CASGLVSGNLHYNEQFF	TGTGCTAGTGGTTTGGTATCCGGGAACCTACACTACAATGAGCAGTTCTTC
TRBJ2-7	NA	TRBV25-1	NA	CATFGGLPYEQYF	TGTGCCACATTTGGAGGACTCCCCTACGAGCAGTACTTC
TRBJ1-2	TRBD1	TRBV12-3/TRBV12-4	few	CASSRGTGGRGYTF	TGTGCCAGCAGTCGAGGGACAGGGGGCCGAGGCTACACCTTC
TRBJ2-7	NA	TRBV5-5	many	CASSGGTFYEQYF	TGTGCCAGCAGCGGCGGGACTTTCTACGAGCAGTACTTC